Detailed here is one TCR beta chain. Its recognized antigen is unknown. Base qualities are missing; no much larger clone stands one base away. Naive CD4+ T cells were purified with the Miltenyi Naive CD4+ T Cell Isolation kit, with Tregs depleted using CD25 microbeads. Tregs, naive and memory CD4+ T cells from tumor, blood and ipsilateral draining lymph nodes of a few breast cancer patients underwent full-length TCR alpha and beta sequencing. Tumor tissue and lymph nodes obtained from ipsilateral axillary dissection were perfused with PBS, minced and then digested with collagenase I and hyaluronidase. FACS confirmed that the sorted cell populations were more than 90% pure. Full-length TCR variable regions were amplified by 5' RACE PCR with constant-region reverse primers, followed by semi-nested PCR with Nested Universal Primer A. Using the ReliaPrep RNA Cell Miniprep System, total RNA was extracted, and the SMARTer RACE 5'/3' Kit was then used to reverse transcribe the RNA into 5'RACE-ready cDNA. An Illumina MiSeq was used to sequence the full-length TCR alpha and beta libraries, which had been barcoded with multiplex adaptors. The paper's processing steps were these. For each of nine subset-tissue groups, sequencing data from the five patients were combined, and the groups were compared by unsupervised clustering of TCR gene usage. The Morisita-Horn index was used to calculate repertoire similarity, with shared sequences weighted according to their contribution to each repertoire. TCRdb reworked the public reads: Q25 trimming with fastp, MiXCR clone assembly, productive beta chains retained. Each CDR3 protein appears once, grouped with its most common genes and DNA. These V and J calls rely on TCRdb rather than the paper's analysis. Here the sample has about 62,000 distinct CDR3 sequences; about 31% occur a single time. The top ten constitute roughly 2% of the sample.

Unmatched junction bases come to 6, with V trimmed by 5 bases and J by 2 bases. CDR1 and CDR2 were assigned from the germline V gene (reference sequence) as GTSNPN and SVGIG. The CDR3 numbers 14 residues from cysteine through phenylalanine. Only CDR3 DNA is held: 42 bases, read in frame from base 1. This sample is part of a study (dated by TCRdb to 2013 to 2016). About the investigation overall: The study examined whether tumor-infiltrating Tregs in breast cancer are drawn from blood Tregs or arise in situ by conversion from other CD4+ T cell subsets. What the work shows at the level of the full study, not this receptor alone: Tumor-infiltrating Treg TCR alpha and beta sequences overlapped most with tumor naive CD4+ T cells, then with blood naive CD4+ T cells. Tumor memory CD4+ T cell TCR gene usage clustered with blood and lymph node memory CD4+ cells and lymph node naive CD4+ cells. Validation in the larger cohort was restricted to a single TCR beta V-J rearrangement rather than whole repertoires.

Sequencing used tumor-infiltrating naive CD4+ T cells sorted from the breast tumor. Per the publication, the cell subset or site label means: naive CD4+ T cells, CD4+CD45RA+CD25-. The source of this sequence is a female donor with breast cancer. Recombination joined TRBV30 with TRBJ1-5; TRBD1 fits 7 bases in the junction. The CDR3 region reads CAWGRQGGNQPQHF. The sequenced DNA is TGTGCCTGGGGAAGACAGGGTGGCAATCAGCCCCAGCATTTT.